Reported below is one TCR beta chain. These data are taken from a study of control samples from healthy donors and cancer patients. V was shortened by 5 bases and J by 2 bases, with 13 bases between the two germline ends. CDR3 size: 15 residues. Per the germline V gene, CDR1 is MDHEN and CDR2 is SYDVKM. The table came from immunoSEQ multiplex PCR; TCRdb's copy has only in-frame clones and leaves some out. The sample lists about 97,000 clones; roughly 89% were seen once. Sequenced material: blood. The chain recombines TRBV28 with TRBJ1-5; TRBD1 is a possible D gene (6 bases). The sequence was obtained from a man aged 25 to 40 in good health. In nucleotides, the CDR3 is TGTGCCAGCAGTCCCTGGACAGCTCGCAATCAGCCCCAGCATTTT. It codes for CASSPWTARNQPQHF.